The present T cell receptor (beta chain) was sequenced within a study of naive and memory T cell subsets. Study-wide results and limits: Clonotypes are single alpha or beta chains, not paired receptors.

This clonotype was seen a few times. Its antigen is not identified. Two oligonucleotides, mixed equimolar, formed the beta constant-region primer covering TRBC1 and TRBC2. An oligonucleotide with the SP2 primer and a 12-nucleotide UMI was ligated to the cDNA 3' end. In TCRdb, the UMI-ligation and nested PCR reads were re-called with MiXCR into one record per CDR3 protein. Of roughly 98,000 distinct CDR3 sequences in the sample, more than 6.5% were seen once. Germline values: CDR1 DFQATT, CDR2 SNEGSKA (reference sequence). The ends were cut back, 5 bases at V and 5 bases at J, with 18 bases in the middle. The CDR3 has 14 residues.

The source is a human donor in good health. The genes are TRBV20-1 and TRBJ2-5; D not resolved. Sequencing used central memory CD4+ T cells from blood. CDR3 loop: CSASPSLVVETQYF. For the CDR3, the DNA is TGCAGTGCTTCCCCTAGTCTAGTTGTTGAGACCCAGTACTTC.